Listed here are 2 T cell receptor beta chains from one sample, sequenced in a study of T cells in Graves' hyperthyroidism and ophthalmopathy. There were TCR beta CDR3 regions amplified from RNA transcripts. The HTBI primer set was used in a first-round RT-PCR of the TCR CDR3. TCRdb re-analysed the multiplex PCR reads in MiXCR, keeping a single row per CDR3 protein. Of 700,000 to 850,000 distinct CDR3 sequences listed, around 40% were seen once; the top ten hold 30% to 40%. Specimen: blood. These receptors were obtained from a woman in her thirties or forties with Graves' hyperthyroidism.

The CDR3 bases are TGTGCCAGCAAGGACAGGGGATTAGCTAACTACGAGCAGTACTTC. Amino acids: CASKDRGLANYEQYF. The rearrangement uses TRBV6-5 and TRBJ2-7; 9 nucleotides line up with TRBD1. The CDR3 extends over 15 amino acids. Germline V gene lookup returns CDR1 MNHEY and CDR2 SVGAGI. Trimming removed 7 bases from V and 3 bases from J; junction bases left unmatched: 10.

Many counts were recorded for this clonotype. The J gene is TRBJ1-1, the V gene TRBV7-9; D is unclear. CDR3 length: 14 amino acids. With 2 bases removed from V and 1 base from J, the gap between germline ends came to 8 bases. CDR1 is SEHNR and CDR2 is FQNEAQ in the germline V gene (reference sequence). The CDR3 spells CASSLLDGNTEAFF. The CDR3 DNA reads TGTGCCAGCAGCTTACTGGACGGGAACACTGAAGCTTTCTTT.